Listed here are 5 T cell receptor beta chains from one sample, sequenced in a study of response to subunit inactivated influenza vaccine. TCRdb recomputed calls from the RT-PCR reads with MiXCR, one row per CDR3 protein. The sample includes about 500,000 distinct CDR3 sequences, 16% of them seen just once. Sequences were derived from CD4+ T cells sorted from PBMCs, sampled less than 25 months after vaccination. The receptors come from a man aged 50-75 years who received an inactivated influenza vaccine.

The J gene is TRBJ1-1, the V gene TRBV5-5; no clear D. Germline V gene lookup returns CDR1 SGHKS and CDR2 YYEKEE (reference sequence). The V and J ends lost 5 bases and 7 bases respectively, with 27 bases between them. CDR3 size: 17 residues. This CDR3 is CASSLRFTSRTNVEAFF. In nucleotides, the CDR3 is TGTGCCAGCAGTTTGAGGTTCACGTCGCGGACCAACGTTGAAGCTTTCTTT.

This chain uses TRBV5-1 with TRBJ1-1, with D maybe TRBD1 (5 bases). Per the germline V gene, CDR1 is SGHRS and CDR2 is YFSETQ. V was cut by 4 bases and J by 1 base, with 17 bases left in between. CDR3 length equals 16 residues. CDR3 protein: CASSGGPFRENTEAFF. The CDR3 DNA follows: TGCGCCAGCAGCGGGGGACCTTTTAGGGAGAACACTGAAGCTTTCTTT.

This clonotype was detected ten times or more. V gene TRBV9 combines with J gene TRBJ2-5, with D possibly TRBD2 on 6 matching bases. The CDR3 extends over 14 amino acids. V was shortened by 2 bases and J by 2 bases, with 10 bases between the two germline ends. CDR1 is SGDLS, CDR2 YYNGEE, per germline. CDR3 sequence: CASSVSGTQETQYF. The CDR3, as DNA: TGTGCCAGCAGCGTCTCAGGGACTCAAGAGACCCAGTACTTC. Full variable domain (rest looked up from reference TRBV9 and TRBJ2-5): DSGVTQTPKHLITATGQRVTLRCSPRSGDLSVYWYQQSLDQGLQFLIQYYNGEERAKGNILERFSAQQFPDLHSELNLSSLELGDSALYFCASSVSGTQETQYFGPGTRLLVL.

This clonotype was picked up a small number of times. The chain is built from TRBV9 and TRBJ2-3, with 10 bases matching TRBD2. CDR1 is SGDLS and CDR2 is YYNGEE in the germline V gene. V lost 2 bases and J lost 2; bases outside the gene matches: 8. This CDR3 is built from 17 residues. The CDR3 spells CASSVLTSGHLTDTQYF. Here the CDR3 DNA reads TGTGCCAGCAGCGTTTTGACTAGCGGGCATCTCACAGATACGCAGTATTTT.

This rearrangement joins TRBV12-3 or TRBV12-4 to TRBJ1-5; 8 bases match TRBD1. V gave up 5 bases and J gave up 2 bases; unmatched junction bases: 11. The CDR3 covers 17 residues. For the CDR3, the DNA is TGTGCCAGCAGTCACACCCCCGGACAGGGAGGCAATCAGCCCCAGCATTTT. Protein sequence: CASSHTPGQGGNQPQHF.